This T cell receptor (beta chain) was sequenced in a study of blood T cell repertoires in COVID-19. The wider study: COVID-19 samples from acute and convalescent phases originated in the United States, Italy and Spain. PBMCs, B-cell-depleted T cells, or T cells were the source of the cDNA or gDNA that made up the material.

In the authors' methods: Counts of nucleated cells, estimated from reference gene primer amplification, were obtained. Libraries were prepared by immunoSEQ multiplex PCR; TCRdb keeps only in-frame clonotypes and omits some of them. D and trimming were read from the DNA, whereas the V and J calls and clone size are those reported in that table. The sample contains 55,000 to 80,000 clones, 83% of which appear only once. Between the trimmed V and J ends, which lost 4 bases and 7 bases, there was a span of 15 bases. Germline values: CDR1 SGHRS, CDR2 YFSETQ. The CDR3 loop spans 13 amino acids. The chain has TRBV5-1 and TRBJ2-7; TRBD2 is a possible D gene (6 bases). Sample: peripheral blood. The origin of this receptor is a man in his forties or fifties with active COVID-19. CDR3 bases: TGCGCCAGCAGCATGCTGGGTGGGGGGGAGCAGTACTTC. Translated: CASSMLGGGEQYF.